This T cell receptor (beta chain) was identified during a study of radiotherapy plus CTLA-4 blockade in lung cancer. Trimming pared 3 bases from V and 2 bases from J, leaving 7 bases between. The CDR3 spans 13 residues. Looked up from germline, CDR1 is KGHSH and CDR2 is LQKENI. This table comes from immunoSEQ multiplex PCR, and its TCRdb copy is limited to in-frame clones, with some not included. The table includes 60,000 to 70,000 clones, about 80% detected once. This TCR came from a human donor with non-small cell lung cancer who had a partial response to radiotherapy plus ipilimumab. The sequencing here drew on peripheral blood, taken from a patient treated with radiotherapy plus ipilimumab. V and J are TRBV18 and TRBJ1-1; D is uncertain. The CDR3 loop is CASSPLLNTEAFF. The CDR3 region has the DNA TGTGCCAGCTCACCGCTCCTAAACACTGAAGCTTTCTTT.